This is a list of T cell receptor beta chains from one sample in a study of shared clonotypes between healthy human individuals. The repertoire was sequenced with immunoSEQ multiplex PCR; TCRdb's copy has only in-frame clones and lacks some. The data hold 2 million to 2.5 million clones, with under 95% observed a single time. Sample: naive CD8+ T cells from PBMCs. The receptors here all came from a young man in good health. Some clones in this sample may be carry-over from other donors' samples. CDR3s include the opening cysteine and the closing phenylalanine or tryptophan. D genes are given only for firm matches. Size is stated for part of the rows, as once, few or many counts, or as a class when the clone is expanded.

TRBJ1-3,TRBD1,TRBV30,NA,CAWRRDRLHGNTIYF,TGTGCCTGGAGGCGGGACAGATTGCATGGAAACACCATATATTTT
TRBJ2-6,NA,TRBV14,NA,CASSHNGGAGANVLTF,TGTGCCAGCAGCCATAACGGAGGGGCTGGGGCCAACGTCCTGACTTTC
TRBJ1-5,NA,TRBV19,NA,CASSIREYNQPQHF,TGTGCCAGTAGTATACGGGAGTACAATCAGCCCCAGCATTTT
TRBJ2-1,TRBD1,TRBV4-3,NA,CASSEGTGKNNEQFF,TGCGCCAGCAGTGAAGGGACAGGGAAGAACAATGAGCAGTTCTTC
TRBJ1-1,TRBD1,TRBV28,NA,CASSSSYRGSFRGTEAFF,TGTGCCAGCAGTTCTTCATACAGGGGGTCCTTCCGGGGCACTGAAGCTTTCTTT
TRBJ2-1,NA,TRBV6-1,NA,CAISDRSGEQFF,TGTGCCATTAGCGACAGGTCCGGAGAGCAGTTCTTC
TRBJ2-1,NA,TRBV5-8,NA,CASSLDFGGDDYNEQFF,TGTGCCAGCAGCTTGGATTTTGGGGGAGACGACTACAATGAGCAGTTCTTC
TRBJ1-1,NA,TRBV9,NA,CASSAGGGRSTEAFF,TGTGCCAGCAGCGCTGGGGGGGGGCGAAGCACTGAAGCTTTCTTT
TRBJ1-2,NA,TRBV1,once,CTSSQDPGVAITF,TGCACCAGCAGCCAAGATCCAGGGGTGGCTATCACCTTC
TRBJ2-7,NA,TRBV19,NA,CASSNRVPDEQYF,TGTGCCAGTAGTAACAGGGTTCCGGACGAGCAGTACTTC